A single sample gave rise to the 20 T cell receptor beta chains below, sequenced in a study of Ad26.COV2.S vaccination and SARS-CoV-2 variants. Treatment defined: roughly 20 received Ad26.COV2.S at low or high dose, single or two shots; roughly five received placebo; per-sample allocation not given. All samples were drawn on day 63, counting from the first vaccine or placebo injection. Clones were read by immunoSEQ multiplex PCR, and TCRdb kept only the in-frame ones, dropping some. The sample has 440,000 or so clones; less than 95% are singletons. The sequencing used peripheral blood, collected in a trial of Ad26.COV2.S vaccine versus placebo. The receptors were gathered from a person aged 18 to 59 who received the Ad26.COV2.S COVID-19 vaccine or a placebo.

The chain has TRBV27 and TRBJ2-5, with D tentatively TRBD1 or TRBD2 (5 bases each). Germline values: CDR1 MNHEY, CDR2 SMNVEV (reference sequence). This CDR3 has 13 residues. Between the trimmed V and J ends, which lost 6 bases and 5 bases, there was a span of 13 bases. The CDR3 region has the DNA TGTGCCAGCAGGCTAGGGACGGCGGAGACCCAGTACTTC. Translated, it gives CASRLGTAETQYF.

The V and J genes are TRBV7-9 and TRBJ2-6, with 7 bases identical to TRBD1. J gave up 2 bases and V 0 bases, and 7 bases lay outside the gene matches. The CDR3 is 18 amino acids. CDR1 and CDR2 (germline): SEHNR, FQNEAQ (reference sequence). This CDR3 reads CASSLAVGGAPGANVLTF. The CDR3 bases are TGTGCCAGCAGCTTAGCGGTAGGGGGCGCACCTGGGGCCAACGTCCTGACTTTC.

On this clone itself: This sample also contains other DNA sequences that code for the same CDR3. The chain couples TRBV18 to TRBJ1-1, with TRBD1 matching 11 bases. This CDR3 has 14 amino acids. V dropped 3 bases and J dropped 4; count of bases not matched to a gene: 1. Germline V CDR1 and CDR2: KGHSH, LQKENI. CDR3 in amino acids: CASSPGQGATEAFF. In nucleotides, the CDR3 is TGTGCCAGCTCACCCGGACAGGGGGCCACTGAAGCTTTCTTT.

The CDR3 reads CASQEGTTQYF. The CDR3 DNA sequence: TGTGCCAGCCAGGAGGGGACTACGCAGTATTTT. The rearrangement uses TRBV27 and TRBJ2-3; tentative D call: TRBD2 (6 bases). V lost 8 bases and J lost 8, with 11 bases in between. CDR1 is MNHEY and CDR2 is SMNVEV in the germline V gene (reference sequence). The CDR3 has 11 residues.

The chain is built from TRBV5-5 and TRBJ2-7; 10 bases line up with TRBD1. The CDR3 extends over 14 amino acids. With V trimmed by 2 bases and J by 6 bases, 5 bases remained unmatched. CDR1 SGHKS and CDR2 YYEKEE come from the germline V gene (reference sequence). The CDR3 nucleotides are TGTGCCAGCAGCTTCCCGGGACAGGGGAGCGAGCAGTACTTC. Its translation: CASSFPGQGSEQYF.

The V and J genes are TRBV18 and TRBJ1-1, with D possibly being TRBD1 (5 bases). This CDR3 comprises 15 residues. Germline V gene sequence: CDR1 KGHSH, CDR2 LQKENI. V lost 2 bases and J lost 5, with 15 bases in between. CDR3 in DNA: TGTGCCAGCTCACCATGGCAGGGAGAAGGGACTGAAGCTTTCTTT. Translating gives CASSPWQGEGTEAFF.

The chain uses TRBV7-3 and TRBJ2-3, with 9 bases fitting TRBD2. This CDR3 region has 18 residues. Germline-derived CDR1 and CDR2 are SGHTA and FQGTGA. The trim removed 6 bases at V and 2 bases at J, leaving 15 bases unmatched. The CDR3 protein is CASSFSEPGLAYTDTQYF. The CDR3 nucleotides read TGTGCCAGCAGTTTTAGTGAACCGGGACTAGCATACACAGATACGCAGTATTTT. The variable domain in full, with the rest retrieved from reference TRBV7-3 and TRBJ2-3, is GAGVSQTPSNKVTEKGKYVELRCDPISGHTALYWYRQSLGQGPEFLIYFQGTGAADDSGLPNDRFFAVRPEGSVSTLKIQRTERGDSAVYLCASSFSEPGLAYTDTQYFGPGTRLTVL.

The chain combines TRBV20-1 with TRBJ2-7, with 9 bases that match TRBD1. The CDR3 is made up of 14 amino acids. Germline CDR1 DFQATT, CDR2 SNEGSKA (reference sequence). Trimming cost V 3 bases and J 5 bases; bases outside gene matches: 8. The CDR3 loop reads CSASEQGAIDEQYF. CDR3 nucleotides: TGCAGTGCTAGTGAACAGGGGGCAATTGACGAGCAGTACTTC.

V gene TRBV11-3 combines with J gene TRBJ2-3; tentative D call: TRBD2 (5 bases). Deletions cut 5 bases from V and 0 bases from J, with 9 bases between. CDR3 length: 14 amino acids. CDR1 is SGHNT, CDR2 YENEEA, per germline. The CDR3, as DNA: TGTGCCAGCAGCCCCCGAGGGAGCACAGATACGCAGTATTTT. Translated: CASSPRGSTDTQYF.

With regard to this clone: Other DNA sequences in the sample encode the same CDR3. CDR3 sequence reads: CASSLSSGANVLTF. The DNA for the CDR3 is TGTGCCAGCAGTTTATCTTCTGGGGCCAACGTCCTGACTTTC. This sequence joins TRBV28 and TRBJ2-6; D gene unclear. This CDR3 comprises 14 residues. V was clipped by 1 base and J by 1 base, with 2 bases between them. Per germline, CDR1 MDHEN and CDR2 SYDVKM.

A few counts support this clone. The J gene is TRBJ2-3, the V gene TRBV19; D gene unclear. Trimming stripped 5 bases from V and 8 bases from J, with 17 bases between. The CDR3 consists of 14 residues. The germline gives CDR1 LNHDA, CDR2 SQIVND (reference sequence). For the CDR3, the DNA is TGTGCCAGTAGTCTACGCGGCCACTCAGTTACGCAGTATTTT. Protein product: CASSLRGHSVTQYF. Together with reference TRBV19 and TRBJ2-3, the CDR3 gives the full variable domain: DGGITQSPKYLFRKEGQNVTLSCEQNLNHDAMYWYRQDPGQGLRLIYYSQIVNDFQKGDIAEGYSVSREKKESFPLTVTSAQKNPTAFYLCASSLRGHSVTQYFGPGTRLTVL.

The chain is built from TRBV7-2 and TRBJ1-1, with D uncertain. Germline values: CDR1 SGHTA, CDR2 FQGNSA. V lost 2 bases and J lost 0, with 4 bases in between. The CDR3 loop spans 13 amino acids. CDR3 sequence reads: CASSLTMNTEAFF. The CDR3 coding sequence is TGTGCCAGCAGCTTAACCATGAACACTGAAGCTTTCTTT.

The chain joins TRBV5-4 to TRBJ2-3, with D possibly TRBD2 on 5 matching bases. Per germline, CDR1 SGHNT and CDR2 YYREEE (reference sequence). CDR3 size: 15 residues. Trimming left V 10 bases short and J 0 bases short, with 18 bases between. Here the CDR3 reads CAVKYSGTSTDTQYF. DNA of the CDR3: TGTGCCGTCAAATACAGCGGTACTAGCACAGATACGCAGTATTTT.

The gene calls are TRBV19 and TRBJ1-4, with 8 bases fitting TRBD1. This CDR3 is built from 15 residues. CDR1 and CDR2 (germline): LNHDA, SQIVND (reference sequence). V lost 3 bases and J lost 3; bases outside the gene matches: 3. The DNA of the CDR3 is TGTGCCAGTAGTATCATGACAGGGGCTAATGAAAAACTGTTTTTT. It codes for CASSIMTGANEKLFF.

The J gene is TRBJ2-4, the V gene TRBV6-6, with 12 bases lining up with TRBD1. The CDR3 spans 23 residues. With 6 bases clipped from V and 0 bases from J, the junction kept 24 bases outside the gene matches. Germline lookup yields CDR1 MNHNY and CDR2 SVGAGI (reference sequence). The CDR3 reads CASRRTGTGGISGSRRAKNIQYF. DNA for the CDR3: TGTGCCAGCAGGCGAACCGGGACAGGGGGCATTAGCGGGAGTCGGAGAGCCAAAAACATTCAGTACTTC.

The rearrangement joins TRBV9 to TRBJ1-2; tentative D call: TRBD1 (5 bases). The ends were cut back, 4 bases at V and 1 base at J, with 8 bases in the middle. Germline lookup yields CDR1 SGDLS and CDR2 YYNGEE. This CDR3 has 13 residues. The CDR3 loop is CASSPGHNYGYTF. The CDR3 coding sequence is TGTGCCAGCAGCCCCGGACATAACTATGGCTACACCTTC.

This clone came up a few times. This sequence joins TRBV13 and TRBJ1-6; D is unclear. Trimming took 6 bases from V and 5 from J, leaving 11 bases between them. From germline, CDR1 is PRHDT and CDR2 FYEKMQ (reference sequence). The CDR3 totals 14 residues. The CDR3 is CASRDSRNNSPLHF. The CDR3 region has the DNA TGTGCCAGCAGGGATTCCAGGAATAATTCACCCCTCCACTTT.

V is TRBV5-8 and J is TRBJ2-1, with 8 bases matching TRBD1. V was pared by 9 bases and J by 3 bases, with 5 bases of the junction left unmatched. Germline assignment: CDR1 SGHTS and CDR2 YDEGEE. This CDR3 contains 13 residues. The CDR3 DNA sequence: TGTGCCACCTCACAGGGGGGCTACAATGAGCAGTTCTTC. Translation: CATSQGGYNEQFF. Together with reference TRBV5-8 and TRBJ2-1, the CDR3 gives the full variable domain: EAGVTQSPTHLIKTRGQQATLRCSPISGHTSVYWYQQALGLGLQFLLWYDEGEERNRGNFPPRFSGRQFPNYSSELNVNALELEDSALYLCATSQGGYNEQFFGPGTRLTVL.

The chain combines TRBV2 with TRBJ2-5; weak D call: TRBD2 (6 bases). V lost 2 bases to trimming and J lost 7 bases, with 11 bases between them. The CDR3 loop spans 13 amino acids. Germline V gives CDR1 SNHLY, CDR2 FYNNEI. The CDR3 is CASSELAGRTQYF. In DNA form, the CDR3 reads TGTGCCAGCAGTGAACTGGCGGGAAGGACCCAGTACTTC.

V gene TRBV18 combines with J gene TRBJ2-6, with 11 bases lining up with TRBD1. Germline lookup yields CDR1 KGHSH and CDR2 LQKENI. This CDR3 has 18 amino acids. J was trimmed by 0 bases and V by 6 bases; bases with no gene match: 7. The CDR3 is CASSTGTGGFSGANVLTF. CDR3 nucleotide sequence: TGTGCCAGCTCTACAGGGACAGGGGGATTCTCTGGGGCCAACGTCCTGACTTTC.